Following are 3 T cell receptor beta chains from one sample sequenced in a study of shared clonotypes between healthy human individuals. Sequencing was performed with immunoSEQ multiplex PCR; in TCRdb, only in-frame clones are kept and a portion is missing. The data show 2 million to 2.5 million clones, approximately 93% seen once. The sequenced sample was naive CD4+ T cells from PBMCs. Subset given: CD45RA+ positively selected. These receptors were collected from a man younger than 30 in good health. Some clones in this sample may be carry-over from other donors' samples.

This clone is a singleton in its sample. The chain is built from TRBV6-6 and TRBJ1-1; possible D gene TRBD1, 6 bases. Trimming shortened V by 5 bases and J by 4 bases, and 14 bases separated the two germline ends. This CDR3 comprises 14 residues. Germline-derived CDR1 and CDR2 are MNHNY and SVGAGI (reference sequence). The CDR3 DNA reads TGTGCCAGCAGTAGGGGGGATGTTAGCACTGAAGCTTTCTTT. Protein: CASSRGDVSTEAFF.

This chain connects TRBV5-1 to TRBJ1-5; TRBD1 might be the D (5 bases). The CDR3 contains 15 residues. Trimming shortened V by 0 bases and J by 3 bases, and 10 bases separated the two germline ends. CDR1 is SGHRS and CDR2 is YFSETQ in the germline V gene. The CDR3 spells CASSLDGGYNQPQHF. As DNA, the CDR3 is TGCGCCAGCAGCTTGGATGGGGGATACAATCAGCCCCAGCATTTT. Supplemented by reference TRBV5-1 and TRBJ1-5, the full variable domain reads KAGVTQTPRYLIKTRGQQVTLSCSPISGHRSVSWYQQTPGQGLQFLFEYFSETQRNKGNFPGRFSGRQFSNSRSEMNVSTLELGDSALYLCASSLDGGYNQPQHFGDGTRLSIL.

V gene TRBV6-1 combines with J gene TRBJ1-2, with D perhaps TRBD1 (5 bases). V lost 0 bases and J lost 7, with 15 bases in between. The CDR3 loop spans 15 amino acids. The germline gives CDR1 MNHNS, CDR2 SASEGT. The CDR3 here is CASSEAWGVPGGYTF. Here the CDR3 DNA reads TGTGCCAGCAGTGAAGCCTGGGGGGTCCCGGGTGGCTACACCTTC.